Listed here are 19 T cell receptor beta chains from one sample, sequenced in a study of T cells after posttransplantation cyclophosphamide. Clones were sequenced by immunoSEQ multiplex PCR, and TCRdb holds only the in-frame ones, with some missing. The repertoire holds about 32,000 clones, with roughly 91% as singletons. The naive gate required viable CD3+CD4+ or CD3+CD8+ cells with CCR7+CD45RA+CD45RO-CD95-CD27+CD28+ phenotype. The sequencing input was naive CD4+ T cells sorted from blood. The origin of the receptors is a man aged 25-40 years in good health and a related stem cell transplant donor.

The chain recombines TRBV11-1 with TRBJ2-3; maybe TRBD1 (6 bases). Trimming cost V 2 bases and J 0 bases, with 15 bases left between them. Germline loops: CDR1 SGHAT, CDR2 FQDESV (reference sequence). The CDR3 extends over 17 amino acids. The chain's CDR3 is CASSLLPGTSSTDTQYF. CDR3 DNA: TGTGCCAGCAGCTTACTCCCCGGGACATCTAGCACAGATACGCAGTATTTT.

The CDR3 DNA follows: TGTGCCAGCAGCTCATACCACAGGGGGCAAGAGACCCAGTACTTC. This gives the protein CASSSYHRGQETQYF. The V and J genes are TRBV7-9 and TRBJ2-5, with 8 bases that match TRBD1. With V trimmed by 4 bases and J by 2 bases, 6 bases remained unmatched. The CDR3 is 15 residues long. Germline CDR1 and CDR2: SEHNR and FQNEAQ (reference sequence).

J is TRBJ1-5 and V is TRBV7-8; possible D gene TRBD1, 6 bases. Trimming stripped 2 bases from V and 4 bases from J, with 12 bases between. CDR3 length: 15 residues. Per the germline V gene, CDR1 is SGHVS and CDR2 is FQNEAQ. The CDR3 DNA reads TGTGCCAGCAGCTTAAGAACAGGGCCAAATCAGCCCCAGCATTTT. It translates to CASSLRTGPNQPQHF.

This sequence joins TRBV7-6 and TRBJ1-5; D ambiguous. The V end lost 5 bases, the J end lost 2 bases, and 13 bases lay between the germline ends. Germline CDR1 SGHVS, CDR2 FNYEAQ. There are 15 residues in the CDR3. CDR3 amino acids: CASSLLGRGNQPQHF. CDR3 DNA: TGTGCCAGCAGCCTACTCGGTCGGGGCAATCAGCCCCAGCATTTT.

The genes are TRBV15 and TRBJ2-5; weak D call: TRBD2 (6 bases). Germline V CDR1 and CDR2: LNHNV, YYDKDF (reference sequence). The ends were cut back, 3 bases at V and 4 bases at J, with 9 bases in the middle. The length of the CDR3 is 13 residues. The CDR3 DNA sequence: TGTGCCACCAGCAGGGAGGGAACAGAGACCCAGTACTTC. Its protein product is CATSREGTETQYF.

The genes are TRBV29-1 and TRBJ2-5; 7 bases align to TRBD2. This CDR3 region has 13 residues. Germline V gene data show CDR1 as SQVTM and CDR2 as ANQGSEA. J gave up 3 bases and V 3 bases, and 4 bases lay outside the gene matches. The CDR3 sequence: CSVDRLAEETQYF. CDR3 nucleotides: TGCAGCGTTGATAGGCTAGCGGAAGAGACCCAGTACTTC.

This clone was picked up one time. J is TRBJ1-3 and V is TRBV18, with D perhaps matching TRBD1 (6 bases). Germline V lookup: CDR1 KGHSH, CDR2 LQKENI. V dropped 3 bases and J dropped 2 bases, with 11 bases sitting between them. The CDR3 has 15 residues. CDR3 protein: CASSPQQGPGNTIYF. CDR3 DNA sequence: TGTGCCAGCTCACCCCAACAGGGACCTGGAAACACCATATATTTT.

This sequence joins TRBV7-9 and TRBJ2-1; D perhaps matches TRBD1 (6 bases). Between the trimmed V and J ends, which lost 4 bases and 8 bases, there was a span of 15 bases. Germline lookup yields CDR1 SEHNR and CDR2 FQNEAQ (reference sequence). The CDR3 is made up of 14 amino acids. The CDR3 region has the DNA TGTGCCAGCAGCTCCTCTGGACAGTCTTATGAGCAGTTCTTC. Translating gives CASSSSGQSYEQFF. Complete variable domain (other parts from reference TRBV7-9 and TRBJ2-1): DTGVSQNPRHKITKRGQNVTFRCDPISEHNRLYWYRQTLGQGPEFLTYFQNEAQLEKSRLLSDRFSAERPKGSFSTLEIQRTEQGDSAMYLCASSSSGQSYEQFFGPGTRLTVL.

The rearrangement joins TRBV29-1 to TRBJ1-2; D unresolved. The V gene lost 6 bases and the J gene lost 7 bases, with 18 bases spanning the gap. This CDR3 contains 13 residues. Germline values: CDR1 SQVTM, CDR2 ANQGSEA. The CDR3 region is CSVSPLKGGGYTF. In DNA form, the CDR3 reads TGCAGCGTGTCACCCCTGAAGGGAGGTGGCTACACCTTC. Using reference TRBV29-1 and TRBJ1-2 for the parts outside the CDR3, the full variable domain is SAVISQKPSRDICQRGTSLTIQCQVDSQVTMMFWYRQQPGQSLTLIATANQGSEATYESGFVIDKFPISRPNLTFSTLTVSNMSPEDSSIYLCSVSPLKGGGYTFGSGTRLTVV.

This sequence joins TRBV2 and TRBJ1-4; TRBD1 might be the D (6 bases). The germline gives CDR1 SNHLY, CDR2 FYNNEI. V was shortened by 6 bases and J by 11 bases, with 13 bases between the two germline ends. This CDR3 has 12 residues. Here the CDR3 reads CASSEQGGKLFF. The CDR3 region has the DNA TGTGCCAGCAGCGAACAGGGTGGGAAACTGTTTTTT.

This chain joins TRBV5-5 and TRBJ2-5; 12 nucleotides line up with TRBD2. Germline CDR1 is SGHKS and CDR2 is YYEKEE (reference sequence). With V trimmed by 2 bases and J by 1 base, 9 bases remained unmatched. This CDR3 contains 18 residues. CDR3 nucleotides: TGTGCCAGCAGCTTAGGGCTAGCGGGGGGGAGAGCCCAAGAGACCCAGTACTTC. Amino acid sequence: CASSLGLAGGRAQETQYF.

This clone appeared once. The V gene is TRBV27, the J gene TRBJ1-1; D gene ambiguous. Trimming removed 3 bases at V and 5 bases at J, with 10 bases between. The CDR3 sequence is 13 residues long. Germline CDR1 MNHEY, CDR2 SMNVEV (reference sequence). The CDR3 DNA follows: TGTGCCAGCAGTTTCCAGGTACGGACTGAAGCTTTCTTT. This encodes CASSFQVRTEAFF.

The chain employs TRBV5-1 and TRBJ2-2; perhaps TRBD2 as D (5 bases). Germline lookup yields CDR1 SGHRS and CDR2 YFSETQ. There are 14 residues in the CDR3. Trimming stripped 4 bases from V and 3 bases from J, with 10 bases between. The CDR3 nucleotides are TGCGCCAGCAGCGCGGGCCAGGACACCGGGGAGCTGTTTTTT. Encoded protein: CASSAGQDTGELFF.

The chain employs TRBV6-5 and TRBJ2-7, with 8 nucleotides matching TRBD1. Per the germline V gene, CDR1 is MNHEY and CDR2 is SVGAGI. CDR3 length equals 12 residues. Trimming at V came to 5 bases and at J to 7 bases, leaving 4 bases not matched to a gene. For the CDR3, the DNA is TGTGCCAGCAGTCAGGGGGCGGGGGAGCAGTACTTC. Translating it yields CASSQGAGEQYF.

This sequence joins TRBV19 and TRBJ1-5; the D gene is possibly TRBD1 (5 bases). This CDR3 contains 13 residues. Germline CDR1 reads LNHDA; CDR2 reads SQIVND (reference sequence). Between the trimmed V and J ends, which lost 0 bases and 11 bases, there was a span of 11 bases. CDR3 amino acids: CASSIDTQVSQHF. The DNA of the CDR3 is TGTGCCAGTAGTATAGATACACAGGTTTCCCAGCATTTT.

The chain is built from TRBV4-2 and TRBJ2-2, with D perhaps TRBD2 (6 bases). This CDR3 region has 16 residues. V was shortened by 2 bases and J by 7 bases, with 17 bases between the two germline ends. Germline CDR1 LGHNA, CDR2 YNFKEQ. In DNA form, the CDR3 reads TGTGCCAGCAGCCAATTGCCGGGGCGGGGTGGCGGGGAGCTGTTTTTT. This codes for CASSQLPGRGGGELFF.

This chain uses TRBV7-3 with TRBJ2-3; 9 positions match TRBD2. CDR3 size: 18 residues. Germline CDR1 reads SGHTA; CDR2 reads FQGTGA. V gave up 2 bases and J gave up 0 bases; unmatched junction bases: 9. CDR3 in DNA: TGTGCCAGCAGCTTACGGCGTGGAGCGGGGGGTAGCACAGATACGCAGTATTTT. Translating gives CASSLRRGAGGSTDTQYF.

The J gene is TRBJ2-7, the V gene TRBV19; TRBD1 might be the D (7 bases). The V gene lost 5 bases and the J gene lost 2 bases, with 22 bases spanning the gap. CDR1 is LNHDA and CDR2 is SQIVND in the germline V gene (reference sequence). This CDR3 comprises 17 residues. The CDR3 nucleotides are TGTGCCAGTAGTCCCATCGGAGGGGGACAGTTGACCTACGAGCAGTACTTC. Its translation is CASSPIGGGQLTYEQYF. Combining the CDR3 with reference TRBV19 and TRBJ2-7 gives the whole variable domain DGGITQSPKYLFRKEGQNVTLSCEQNLNHDAMYWYRQDPGQGLRLIYYSQIVNDFQKGDIAEGYSVSREKKESFPLTVTSAQKNPTAFYLCASSPIGGGQLTYEQYFGPGTRLTVT.

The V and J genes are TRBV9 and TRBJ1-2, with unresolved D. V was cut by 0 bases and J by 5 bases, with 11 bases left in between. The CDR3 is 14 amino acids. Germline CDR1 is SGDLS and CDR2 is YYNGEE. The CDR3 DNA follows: TGTGCCAGCAGCGTAGTAGCCGACGGGTATGGCTACACCTTC. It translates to CASSVVADGYGYTF. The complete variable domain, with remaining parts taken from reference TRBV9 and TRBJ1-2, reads DSGVTQTPKHLITATGQRVTLRCSPRSGDLSVYWYQQSLDQGLQFLIQYYNGEERAKGNILERFSAQQFPDLHSELNLSSLELGDSALYFCASSVVADGYGYTFGSGTRLTVV.